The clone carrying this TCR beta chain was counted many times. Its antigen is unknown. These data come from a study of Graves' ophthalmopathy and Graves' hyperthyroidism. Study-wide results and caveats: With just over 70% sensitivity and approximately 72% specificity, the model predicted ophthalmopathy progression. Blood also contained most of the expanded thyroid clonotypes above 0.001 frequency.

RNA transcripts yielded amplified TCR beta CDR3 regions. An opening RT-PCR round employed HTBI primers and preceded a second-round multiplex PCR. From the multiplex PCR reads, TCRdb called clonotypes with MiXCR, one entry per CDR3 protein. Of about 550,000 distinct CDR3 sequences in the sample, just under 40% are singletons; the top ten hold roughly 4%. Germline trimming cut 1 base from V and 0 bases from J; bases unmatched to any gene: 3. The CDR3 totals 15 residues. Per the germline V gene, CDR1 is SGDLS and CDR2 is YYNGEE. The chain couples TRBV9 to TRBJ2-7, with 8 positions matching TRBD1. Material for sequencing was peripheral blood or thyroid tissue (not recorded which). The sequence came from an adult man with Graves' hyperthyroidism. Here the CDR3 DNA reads TGTGCCAGCAGCGTAACCGGGACAGGCTCCTACGAGCAGTACTTC. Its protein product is CASSVTGTGSYEQYF.